This is a list of T cell receptor beta chains from one sample in a study of T cell responses to AZD1222 COVID-19 vaccine. Measured with immunoSEQ multiplex PCR; TCRdb has only the in-frame clones, and not every one. The sample holds around 110,000 clones; roughly nine tenths are singletons and the top ten take roughly 8%. The material sequenced was peripheral blood, taken on day 0 of AZD1222 vaccination. The source of these receptors is an adult in good health. The CDR3 runs from the conserved cysteine through the conserved F or W. Each record gives: V gene, J gene, clone size, CDR3 protein. Clone size appears in some rows only: once, few, many, or a class for an expanded clone.

v_gene: TRBV27; j_gene: TRBJ1-5; abundance: -; CDR3aa: CASSPRTGGQPQHF
v_gene: TRBV19; j_gene: TRBJ2-4; abundance: -; CDR3aa: CASSIEVAKNIQYF
v_gene: TRBV28; j_gene: TRBJ1-6; abundance: once; CDR3aa: CASSYGSRTANSPLHF
v_gene: TRBV4-1; j_gene: TRBJ1-3; abundance: -; CDR3aa: CASSQGPGQTPGNTIYF
v_gene: TRBV3-1/TRBV3-2; j_gene: TRBJ2-2; abundance: -; CDR3aa: CASSPRFSGELFF
v_gene: TRBV27; j_gene: TRBJ2-1; abundance: -; CDR3aa: CASSLGGQGLKNEQFF
v_gene: TRBV5-1; j_gene: TRBJ2-2; abundance: -; CDR3aa: CASSLAGTRRSGELFF
v_gene: TRBV2; j_gene: TRBJ2-7; abundance: -; CDR3aa: CATETESYEQYF
v_gene: TRBV5-1; j_gene: TRBJ1-1; abundance: -; CDR3aa: CASSLETGPEAFF
v_gene: TRBV28; j_gene: TRBJ2-3; abundance: once; CDR3aa: CASGGGTGGRDTQYF
v_gene: TRBV7-9; j_gene: TRBJ2-7; abundance: -; CDR3aa: CASSLNILSYEQYF
v_gene: TRBV7-3; j_gene: TRBJ2-1; abundance: -; CDR3aa: CASSQSGQGTNEQFF
v_gene: TRBV19; j_gene: TRBJ1-1; abundance: -; CDR3aa: CASGDRANTEAFF
v_gene: TRBV30; j_gene: TRBJ1-1; abundance: few; CDR3aa: CAWIRVGSTEAFF
v_gene: TRBV27; j_gene: TRBJ2-3; abundance: -; CDR3aa: CASSLPTGRGLDTQYF
v_gene: TRBV4-1; j_gene: TRBJ2-3; abundance: -; CDR3aa: CASSQGLGLIDTQYF
v_gene: TRBV5-4; j_gene: TRBJ2-1; abundance: few; CDR3aa: CDDSVDRGLPFF
v_gene: TRBV19; j_gene: TRBJ2-3; abundance: -; CDR3aa: CASSLGLTLGTDTQYF
v_gene: TRBV19; j_gene: TRBJ2-2; abundance: -; CDR3aa: CASSIWTPILGGELFF
v_gene: TRBV7-9; j_gene: TRBJ1-4; abundance: -; CDR3aa: CASSGPGQGDEKLFF
v_gene: TRBV28; j_gene: TRBJ1-1; abundance: -; CDR3aa: CASSFGDRGLKAFF
v_gene: TRBV18; j_gene: TRBJ1-1; abundance: -; CDR3aa: CASSPPSGLWTEAFF
v_gene: TRBV2; j_gene: TRBJ1-5; abundance: -; CDR3aa: CASRDRGDQPQHF
v_gene: TRBV3-1/TRBV3-2; j_gene: TRBJ1-4; abundance: -; CDR3aa: CASSGLTGGVFVANEKLFF
v_gene: TRBV24-1; j_gene: TRBJ1-6; abundance: -; CDR3aa: CASDRGPPEINSPLHF
v_gene: TRBV30; j_gene: TRBJ2-1; abundance: -; CDR3aa: CAWNPVRSSGRSSEQFF